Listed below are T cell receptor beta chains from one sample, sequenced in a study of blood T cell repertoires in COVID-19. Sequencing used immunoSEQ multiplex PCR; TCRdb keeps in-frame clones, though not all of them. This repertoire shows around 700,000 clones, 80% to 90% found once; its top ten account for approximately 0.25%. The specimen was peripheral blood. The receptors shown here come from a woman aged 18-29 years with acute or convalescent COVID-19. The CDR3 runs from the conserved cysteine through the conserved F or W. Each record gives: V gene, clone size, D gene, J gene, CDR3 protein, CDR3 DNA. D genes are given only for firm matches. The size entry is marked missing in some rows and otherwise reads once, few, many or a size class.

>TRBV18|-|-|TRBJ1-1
CASSPDQGEAFF
TGTGCCAGCTCACCAGATCAGGGCGAAGCTTTCTTT
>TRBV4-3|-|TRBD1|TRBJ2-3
CASSPGTGTDTQYF
TGCGCCAGCAGCCCCGGGACAGGGACAGATACGCAGTATTTT
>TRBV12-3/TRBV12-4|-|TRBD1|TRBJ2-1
CASSNQGAGEQFF
TGTGCCAGCAGTAATCAGGGGGCGGGTGAGCAGTTCTTC
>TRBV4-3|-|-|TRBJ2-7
CASSQAPSSSYEQYF
TGCGCCAGCAGCCAAGCCCCAAGTAGCTCCTACGAGCAGTACTTC
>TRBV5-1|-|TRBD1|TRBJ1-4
CASSSAGQTSEKLFF
TGCGCCAGCAGCTCTGCGGGACAGACCAGTGAAAAACTGTTTTTT
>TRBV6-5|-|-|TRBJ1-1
CASSYSLGGGEAFF
TGTGCCAGCAGTTACTCCCTCGGGGGTGGTGAAGCTTTCTTT
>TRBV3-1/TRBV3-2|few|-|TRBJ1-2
CASSIQGRANYGYTF
TGTGCCAGCAGCATACAGGGAAGAGCTAACTATGGCTACACCTTC
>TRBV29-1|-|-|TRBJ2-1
CSVFFSYNEQFF
TGCAGCGTCTTCTTTTCCTACAATGAGCAGTTCTTC
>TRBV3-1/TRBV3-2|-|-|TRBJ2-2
CASSQDATLITGELFF
TGTGCCAGCAGCCAAGATGCCACTCTGATCACCGGGGAGCTGTTTTTT
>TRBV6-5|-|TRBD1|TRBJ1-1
CASSRGQGTEAFF
TGTGCCAGCAGCCGCGGACAGGGGACTGAAGCTTTCTTT
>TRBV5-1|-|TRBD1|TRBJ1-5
CASSLTGGDQPQHF
TGCGCCAGCAGCTTGACAGGGGGGGATCAGCCCCAGCATTTT
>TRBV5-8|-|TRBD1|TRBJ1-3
CASSLYAGQGFGNTIYF
TGTGCCAGCAGCTTGTACGCCGGACAGGGATTTGGAAACACCATATATTTT